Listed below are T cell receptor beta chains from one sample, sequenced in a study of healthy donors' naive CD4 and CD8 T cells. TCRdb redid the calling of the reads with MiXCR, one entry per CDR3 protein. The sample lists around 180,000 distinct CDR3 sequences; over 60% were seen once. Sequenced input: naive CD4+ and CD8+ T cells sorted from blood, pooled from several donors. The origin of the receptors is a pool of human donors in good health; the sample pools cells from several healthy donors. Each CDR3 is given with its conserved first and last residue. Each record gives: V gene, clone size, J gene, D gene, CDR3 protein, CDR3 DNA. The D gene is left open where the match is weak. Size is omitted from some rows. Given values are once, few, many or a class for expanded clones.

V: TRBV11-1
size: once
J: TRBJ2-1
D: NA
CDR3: CASSSWGGRSVGQFF
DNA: TGTGCCAGCAGCTCCTGGGGCGGTCGGTCGGTAGGGCAGTTCTTC

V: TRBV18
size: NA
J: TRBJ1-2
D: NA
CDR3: CASSLLVEGYGYTF
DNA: TGTGCCAGCTCACTACTCGTGGAGGGCTATGGCTACACCTTC

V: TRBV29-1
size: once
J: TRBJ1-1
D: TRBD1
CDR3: CSVEDGAGGTEAFF
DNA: TGCAGCGTTGAAGATGGGGCAGGGGGCACTGAAGCTTTCTTT

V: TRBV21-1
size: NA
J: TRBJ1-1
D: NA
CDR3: CASSKRRRDRGLGNTEAFF
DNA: TGTGCCAGCAGCAAAAGAAGGCGAGACAGGGGGCTAGGGAACACTGAAGCTTTCTTT

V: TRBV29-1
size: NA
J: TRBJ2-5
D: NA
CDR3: CSVGGLSQETQYF
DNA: TGCAGCGTCGGGGGACTGTCCCAAGAGACCCAGTACTTC

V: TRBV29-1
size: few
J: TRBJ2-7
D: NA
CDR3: CSVVRGSSYEQYF
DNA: TGCAGCGTTGTACGCGGTTCCTCCTACGAGCAGTACTTC

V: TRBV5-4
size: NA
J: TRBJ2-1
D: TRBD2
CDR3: CASSPGLAGLNEQFF
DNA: TGTGCCAGCAGCCCCGGACTAGCGGGCCTCAATGAGCAGTTCTTC

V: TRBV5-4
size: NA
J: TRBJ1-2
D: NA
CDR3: CASSRSPPYGYTF
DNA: TGTGCCAGCAGCCGGAGCCCGCCCTATGGCTACACCTTC

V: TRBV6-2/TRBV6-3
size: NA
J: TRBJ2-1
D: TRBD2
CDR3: CASSPFDSGGEQFF
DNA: TGTGCCAGCAGCCCCTTTGACAGCGGGGGTGAGCAGTTCTTC

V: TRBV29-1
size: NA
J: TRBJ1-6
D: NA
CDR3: CSAATGRDSPLHF
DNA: TGCAGCGCGGCCACGGGTAGGGATTCACCCCTCCACTTT

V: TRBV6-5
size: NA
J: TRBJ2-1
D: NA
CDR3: CASRRTSLGEQFF
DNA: TGTGCCAGCAGAAGAACTAGTTTGGGTGAGCAGTTCTTC

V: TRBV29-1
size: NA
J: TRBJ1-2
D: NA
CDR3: CSVPAHVYGYTF
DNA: TGCAGCGTCCCGGCACACGTCTATGGCTACACCTTC

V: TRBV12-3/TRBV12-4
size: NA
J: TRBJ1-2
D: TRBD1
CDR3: CASEHTQGAVYGYTF
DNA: TGTGCCAGCGAACACACACAGGGGGCGGTCTATGGCTACACCTTC

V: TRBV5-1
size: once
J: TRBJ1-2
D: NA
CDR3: CASSSYRAGNGYTF
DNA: TGCGCCAGCAGCTCATACAGGGCGGGGAATGGCTACACCTTC

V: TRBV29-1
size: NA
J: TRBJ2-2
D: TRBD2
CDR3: CSVVGLAGGPNTGELFF
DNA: TGCAGCGTTGTGGGACTAGCGGGAGGGCCGAACACCGGGGAGCTGTTTTTT

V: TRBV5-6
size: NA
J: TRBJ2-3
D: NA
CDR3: CASSPGTHTDTQYF
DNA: TGTGCCAGCAGTCCCGGGACACACACAGATACGCAGTATTTT

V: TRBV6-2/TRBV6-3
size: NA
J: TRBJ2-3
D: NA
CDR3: CASSYPPGLITQYF
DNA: TGTGCCAGCAGTTATCCACCCGGCCTCATTACGCAGTATTTT

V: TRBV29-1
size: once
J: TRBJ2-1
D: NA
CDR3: CSVERIRANNEQFF
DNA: TGCAGCGTTGAGAGGATTAGGGCTAACAATGAGCAGTTCTTC

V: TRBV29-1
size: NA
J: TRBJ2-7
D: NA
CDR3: CSVGGNYEQYF
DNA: TGCAGCGTTGGAGGGAACTACGAGCAGTACTTC